The 4 T cell receptor beta chains below all came from one sample that was sequenced in a study of radiotherapy plus CTLA-4 blockade in lung cancer. The repertoire was sequenced with immunoSEQ multiplex PCR; TCRdb's copy has only in-frame clones and lacks some. Of around 130,000 clones in the sample, 85% to 90% were seen once. The specimen comprised peripheral blood, sampled from a patient treated with radiotherapy plus ipilimumab. The receptors derive from a human donor with non-small cell lung cancer that progressed on radiotherapy plus ipilimumab.

This chain joins TRBV5-4 and TRBJ2-7; D is possibly TRBD2 (7 bases). The V gene lost 5 bases and the J gene lost 3 bases, with 24 bases spanning the gap. Germline V gene sequence: CDR1 SGHNT, CDR2 YYREEE (reference sequence). This CDR3 contains 17 residues. The CDR3, as DNA: TGTGCCAGCAGTTTAGGGGGGGGAACGGGAAAGGTCTACGAGCAGTACTTC. Amino acids: CASSLGGGTGKVYEQYF.

This rearrangement joins TRBV6-1 to TRBJ1-5, with D perhaps matching TRBD1 (5 bases). CDR3 length: 17 amino acids. Germline CDR1 reads MNHNS; CDR2 reads SASEGT. The V end was cut by 0 bases, the J end by 0 bases, with 12 bases between. The CDR3 loop is CASSEAGGVGSNQPQHF. As DNA, the CDR3 is TGTGCCAGCAGTGAAGCCGGGGGAGTCGGTAGCAATCAGCCCCAGCATTTT.

Worth noting for this clone: The sample has other DNA sequences that encode this CDR3 too. The J gene is TRBJ1-1, the V gene TRBV7-3; 7 bases line up with TRBD1. V gave up 3 bases and J gave up 5 bases; unmatched junction bases: 9. Germline V CDR1 and CDR2: SGHTA, FQGTGA. The CDR3 spans 15 residues. As DNA, the CDR3 is TGTGCCAGCAGCTTTGGACAGGAAGGAGAGACTGAAGCTTTCTTT. Protein sequence: CASSFGQEGETEAFF.

The V call is TRBV9, the J call TRBJ2-2; D is possibly TRBD2 (5 bases). The V and J ends lost 4 bases and 8 bases respectively, with 12 bases between them. This CDR3 contains 13 residues. Germline lookup yields CDR1 SGDLS and CDR2 YYNGEE. In DNA form, the CDR3 reads TGTGCCAGCAGCCCCGGAGGAGTGGGGGAGCTGTTTTTT. This codes for CASSPGGVGELFF.